The rows below give T cell receptor beta chains drawn from one sample of a study of pediatric ulcerative colitis. Here immunoSEQ multiplex PCR was the method, and the copy in TCRdb shows in-frame clones only, minus some. The sample consists of roughly 30,000 clones, roughly four fifths of them appearing once. The sequenced sample was blood. The receptors come from a boy aged 10-17 years with severe ulcerative colitis. Each CDR3 is given without its conserved first and last residue. Where a row states a size, it is once, few, many or the class of an expanded clone; other rows omit it.

TRBV6-5 | few | ASSYAGQITDTQY
TRBV5-4 | . | ASSAQQGSYEQY
TRBV10-3 | . | AISGADTSNYGYT
TRBV7-9 | . | ASSYTDTQY
TRBV7-8 | few | ASSTGQGAGNTIY
TRBV7-2 | . | ASSPLNQPQH
TRBV29-1 | few | SVSGYGEAF
TRBV4-1 | . | ASSQELAGADYYYNEQF
TRBV4-2 | once | ASSQGQDRTNYGYT
TRBV5-5 | . | ASLDYNEQF
TRBV7-9 | . | ASSPRDGGYYEQY
TRBV2 | . | ASRRDDSYEQY
TRBV6-5 | . | ASSSTPVNYGYT
TRBV11-2 | few | ASSTDGGQGGYT
TRBV7-2 | . | ASSLTGGVVNTEAF
TRBV2 | . | ASSPGGRNTEAF
TRBV6-6 | . | ASSEPGDYGYT
TRBV7-2 | . | ASSLRPGENTEAF
TRBV2 | few | ASKRTGAPAGGYT
TRBV6-6 | . | ASSDSPNDAF
TRBV6-5 | few | ASRPLRVVTEAF
TRBV7-2 | . | ASSLLSRAF
TRBV7-9 | . | ASSPGLYPGNTIY
TRBV11-2 | . | ASSVGRRRGGEKLF
TRBV5-1 | once | ASSSVSGGATEQF
TRBV4-2 | . | ASSQDVNNNYEQY
TRBV10-3 | . | AISAKEYSSKGILF
TRBV7-6 | . | ASSTSWPADTQY
TRBV18 | . | ASSPIVQGQYQETQY